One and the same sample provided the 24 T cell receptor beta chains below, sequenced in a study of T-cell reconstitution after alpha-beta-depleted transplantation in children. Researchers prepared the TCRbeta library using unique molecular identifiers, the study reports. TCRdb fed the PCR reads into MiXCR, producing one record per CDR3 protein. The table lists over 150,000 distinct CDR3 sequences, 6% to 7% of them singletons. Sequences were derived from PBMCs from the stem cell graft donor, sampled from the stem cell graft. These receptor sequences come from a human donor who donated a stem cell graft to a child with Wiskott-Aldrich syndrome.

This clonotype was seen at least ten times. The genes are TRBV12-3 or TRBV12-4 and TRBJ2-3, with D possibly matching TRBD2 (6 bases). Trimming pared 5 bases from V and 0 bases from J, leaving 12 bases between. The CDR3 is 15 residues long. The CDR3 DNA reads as TGTGCCAGCAGTCCGGGACTCGCAAGCACAGATACGCAGTATTTT. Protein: CASSPGLASTDTQYF.

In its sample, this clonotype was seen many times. The CDR3 DNA is TGTGCCAGCAGTTTATCTTGGGGAAGGGAGCTGAACACTGAAGCTTTCTTT. Protein sequence: CASSLSWGRELNTEAFF. V and J are TRBV27 and TRBJ1-1; D is uncertain. V lost 0 bases to trimming and J lost 0 bases, with 14 bases between them. CDR3 length: 17 residues. Per the germline V gene, CDR1 is MNHEY and CDR2 is SMNVEV (reference sequence).

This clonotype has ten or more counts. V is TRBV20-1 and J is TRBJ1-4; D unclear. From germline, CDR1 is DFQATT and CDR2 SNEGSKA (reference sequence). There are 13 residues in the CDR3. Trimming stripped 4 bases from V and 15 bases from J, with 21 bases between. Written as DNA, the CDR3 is TGCAGTGCTATAGACTCTATCGAGACAAGGGTGTTTTTT. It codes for CSAIDSIETRVFF.

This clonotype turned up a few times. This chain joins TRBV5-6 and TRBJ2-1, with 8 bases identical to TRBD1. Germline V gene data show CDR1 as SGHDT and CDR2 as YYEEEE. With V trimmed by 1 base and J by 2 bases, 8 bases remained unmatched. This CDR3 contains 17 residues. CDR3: CASSLSFSRGPYNEQFF. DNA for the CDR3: TGTGCCAGCAGCTTGAGTTTCTCCAGGGGGCCCTACAATGAGCAGTTCTTC.

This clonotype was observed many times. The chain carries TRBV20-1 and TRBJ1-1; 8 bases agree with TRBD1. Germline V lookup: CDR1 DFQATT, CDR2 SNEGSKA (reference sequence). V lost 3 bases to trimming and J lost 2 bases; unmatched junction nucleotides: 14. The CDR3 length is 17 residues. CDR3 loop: CSARKPLGTGDNTEAFF. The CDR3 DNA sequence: TGCAGTGCTAGGAAGCCCCTAGGGACAGGAGATAACACTGAAGCTTTCTTT.

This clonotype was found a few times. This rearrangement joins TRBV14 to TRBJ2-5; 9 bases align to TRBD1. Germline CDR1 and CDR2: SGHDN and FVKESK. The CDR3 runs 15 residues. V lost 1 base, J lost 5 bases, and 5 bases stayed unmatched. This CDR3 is CASSQGTGGLETQYF. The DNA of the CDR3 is TGTGCCAGCAGCCAAGGCACAGGGGGCTTGGAGACCCAGTACTTC.

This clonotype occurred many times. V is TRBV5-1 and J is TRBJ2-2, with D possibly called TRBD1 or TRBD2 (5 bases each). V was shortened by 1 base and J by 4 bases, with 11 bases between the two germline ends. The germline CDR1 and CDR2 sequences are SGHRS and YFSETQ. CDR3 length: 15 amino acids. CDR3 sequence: CASSLTGQGTGELFF. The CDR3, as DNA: TGCGCCAGCAGCTTGACGGGGCAGGGCACCGGGGAGCTGTTTTTT.

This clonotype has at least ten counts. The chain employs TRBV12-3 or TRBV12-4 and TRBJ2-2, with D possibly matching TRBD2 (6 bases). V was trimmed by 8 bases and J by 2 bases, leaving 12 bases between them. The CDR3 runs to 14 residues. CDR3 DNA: TGTGCCAGCCGGGCGGGGCTTAACACCGGGGAGCTGTTTTTT. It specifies CASRAGLNTGELFF.

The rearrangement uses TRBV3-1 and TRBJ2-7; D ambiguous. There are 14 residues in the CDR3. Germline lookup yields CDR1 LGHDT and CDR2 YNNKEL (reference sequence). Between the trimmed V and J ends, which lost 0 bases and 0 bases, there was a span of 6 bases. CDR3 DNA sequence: TGTGCCAGCAGCCAAGACCCGGGCTCCTACGAGCAGTACTTC. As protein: CASSQDPGSYEQYF.

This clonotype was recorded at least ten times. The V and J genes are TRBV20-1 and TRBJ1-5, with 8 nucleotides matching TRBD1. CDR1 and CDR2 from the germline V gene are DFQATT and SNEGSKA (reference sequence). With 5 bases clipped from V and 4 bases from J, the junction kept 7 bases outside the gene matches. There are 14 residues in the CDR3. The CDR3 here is CSAVDRGGNQPQHF. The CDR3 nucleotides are TGCAGTGCTGTAGACAGGGGCGGGAATCAGCCCCAGCATTTT.

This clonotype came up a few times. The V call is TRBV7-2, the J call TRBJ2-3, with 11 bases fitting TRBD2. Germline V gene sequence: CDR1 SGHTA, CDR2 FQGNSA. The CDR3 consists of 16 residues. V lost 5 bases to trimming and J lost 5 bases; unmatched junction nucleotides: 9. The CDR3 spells CASSPRLAGRGDTQYF. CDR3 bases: TGTGCCAGCAGCCCCCGACTAGCGGGGCGTGGAGATACGCAGTATTTT. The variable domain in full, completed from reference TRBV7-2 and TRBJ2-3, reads GAGVSQSPSNKVTEKGKDVELRCDPISGHTALYWYRQSLGQGLEFLIYFQGNSAPDKSGLPSDRFSAERTGGSVSTLTIQRTQQEDSAVYLCASSPRLAGRGDTQYFGPGTRLTVL.

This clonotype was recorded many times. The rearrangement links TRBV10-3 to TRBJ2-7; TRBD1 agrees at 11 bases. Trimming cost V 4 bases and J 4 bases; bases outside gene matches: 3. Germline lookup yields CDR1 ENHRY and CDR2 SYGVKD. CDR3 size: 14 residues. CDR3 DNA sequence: TGTGCCATCAGTGTCGGGACAGGGGGTTACGAGCAGTACTTC. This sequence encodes CAISVGTGGYEQYF.

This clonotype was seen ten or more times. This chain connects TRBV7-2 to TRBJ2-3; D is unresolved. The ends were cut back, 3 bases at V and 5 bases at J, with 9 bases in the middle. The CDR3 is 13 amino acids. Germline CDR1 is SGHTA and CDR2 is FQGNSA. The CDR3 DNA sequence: TGTGCCAGCAGCTTCGGACCTAAAGATACGCAGTATTTT. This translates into CASSFGPKDTQYF.

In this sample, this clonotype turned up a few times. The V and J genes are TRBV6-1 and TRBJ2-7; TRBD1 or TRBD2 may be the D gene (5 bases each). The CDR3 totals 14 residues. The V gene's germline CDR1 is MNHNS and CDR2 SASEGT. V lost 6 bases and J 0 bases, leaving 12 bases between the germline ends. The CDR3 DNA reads TGTGCCAGCAGGTCGGGACCGTCCTCCTACGAGCAGTACTTC. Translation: CASRSGPSSYEQYF.

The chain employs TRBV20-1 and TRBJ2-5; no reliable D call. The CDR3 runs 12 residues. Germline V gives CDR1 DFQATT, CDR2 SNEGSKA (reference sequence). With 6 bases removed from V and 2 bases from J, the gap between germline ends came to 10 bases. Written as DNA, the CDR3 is TGCAGTGCCCCGGGTGCGCAAGAGACCCAGTACTTC. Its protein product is CSAPGAQETQYF.

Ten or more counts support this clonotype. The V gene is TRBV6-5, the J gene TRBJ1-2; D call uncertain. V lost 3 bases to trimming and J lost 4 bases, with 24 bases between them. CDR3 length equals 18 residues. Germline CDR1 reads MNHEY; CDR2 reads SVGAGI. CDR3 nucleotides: TGTGCCAGCAGTTATAAGCCGCCGGGAACCCTACTGAGCTATGGCTACACCTTC. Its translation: CASSYKPPGTLLSYGYTF.

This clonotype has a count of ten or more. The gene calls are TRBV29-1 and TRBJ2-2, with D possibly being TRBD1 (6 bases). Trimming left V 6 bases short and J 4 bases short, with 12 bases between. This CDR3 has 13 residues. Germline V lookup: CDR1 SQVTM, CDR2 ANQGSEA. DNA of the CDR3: TGCAGCGTCGCAGGACAGTTCACCGGGGAGCTGTTTTTT. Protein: CSVAGQFTGELFF.

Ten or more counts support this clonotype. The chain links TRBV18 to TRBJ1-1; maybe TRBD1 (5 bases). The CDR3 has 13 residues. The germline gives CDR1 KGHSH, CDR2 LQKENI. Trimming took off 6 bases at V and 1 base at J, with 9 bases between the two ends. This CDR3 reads CASSQTANTEAFF. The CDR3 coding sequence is TGTGCCAGCTCCCAGACAGCGAACACTGAAGCTTTCTTT. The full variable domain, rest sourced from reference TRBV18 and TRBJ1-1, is NAGVMQNPRHLVRRRGQEARLRCSPMKGHSHVYWYRQLPEEGLKFMVYLQKENIIDESGMPKERFSAEFPKEGPSILRIQQVVRGDSAAYFCASSQTANTEAFFGQGTRLTVV.

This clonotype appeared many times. The CDR3 DNA reads as TGCAGCGCCGACCCGCATTCAGATACGCAGTATTTT. Translated, it gives CSADPHSDTQYF. The chain uses TRBV29-1 and TRBJ2-3; D is unclear. CDR1 and CDR2 from the germline V gene are SQVTM and ANQGSEA. Trimming removed 7 bases at V and 4 bases at J, with 12 bases between. This CDR3 comprises 12 residues.

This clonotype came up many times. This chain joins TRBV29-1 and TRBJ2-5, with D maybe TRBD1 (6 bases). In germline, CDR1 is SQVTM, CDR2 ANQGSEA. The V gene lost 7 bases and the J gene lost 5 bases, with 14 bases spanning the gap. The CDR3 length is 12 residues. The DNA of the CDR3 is TGCAGCGCCAGGGGTCAGGGGGAGACCCAGTACTTC. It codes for CSARGQGETQYF.

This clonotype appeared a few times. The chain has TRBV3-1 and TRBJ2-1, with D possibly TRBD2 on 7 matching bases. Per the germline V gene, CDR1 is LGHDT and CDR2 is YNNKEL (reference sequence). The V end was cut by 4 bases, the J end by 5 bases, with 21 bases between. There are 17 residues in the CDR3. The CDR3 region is CASSPSVFGGRNNEQFF. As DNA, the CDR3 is TGTGCCAGCAGCCCATCGGTATTCGGGGGGCGAAACAATGAGCAGTTCTTC.

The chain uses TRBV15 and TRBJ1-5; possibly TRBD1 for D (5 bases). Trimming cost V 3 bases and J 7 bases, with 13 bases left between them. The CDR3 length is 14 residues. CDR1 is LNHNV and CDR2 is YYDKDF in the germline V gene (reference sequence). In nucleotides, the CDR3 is TGTGCCACCAGCAGTCCGCAGGGCGGACAGCCCCAGCATTTT. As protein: CATSSPQGGQPQHF.

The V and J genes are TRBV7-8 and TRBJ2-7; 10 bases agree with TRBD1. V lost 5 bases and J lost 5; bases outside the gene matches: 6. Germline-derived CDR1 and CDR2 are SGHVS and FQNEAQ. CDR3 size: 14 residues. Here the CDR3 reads CASSREDRGDEQYF. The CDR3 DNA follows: TGTGCCAGCAGCCGAGAGGACAGGGGGGACGAGCAGTACTTC.

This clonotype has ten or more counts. CDR3 sequence (DNA): TGTGCCAGCAACCCGACAGGGGGTCGCACAGATACGCAGTATTTT. This translates into CASNPTGGRTDTQYF. The chain has TRBV12-3 or TRBV12-4 and TRBJ2-3; 9 bases agree with TRBD1. The V segment lost 7 bases and the J segment 1 base; nucleotides outside the gene matches: 6. CDR3 length equals 15 residues.